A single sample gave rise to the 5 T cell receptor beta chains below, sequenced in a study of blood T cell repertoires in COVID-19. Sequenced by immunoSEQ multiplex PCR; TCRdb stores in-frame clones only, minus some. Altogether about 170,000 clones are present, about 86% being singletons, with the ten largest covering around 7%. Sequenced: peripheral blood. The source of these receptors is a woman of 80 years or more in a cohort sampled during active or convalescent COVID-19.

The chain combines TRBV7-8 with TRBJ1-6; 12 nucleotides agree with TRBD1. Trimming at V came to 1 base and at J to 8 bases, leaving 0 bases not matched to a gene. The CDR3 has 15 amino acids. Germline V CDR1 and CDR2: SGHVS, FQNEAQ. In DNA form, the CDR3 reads TGTGCCAGCAGCTTAGGGGACAGGGGGCATTCACCCCTCCACTTT. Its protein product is CASSLGDRGHSPLHF.

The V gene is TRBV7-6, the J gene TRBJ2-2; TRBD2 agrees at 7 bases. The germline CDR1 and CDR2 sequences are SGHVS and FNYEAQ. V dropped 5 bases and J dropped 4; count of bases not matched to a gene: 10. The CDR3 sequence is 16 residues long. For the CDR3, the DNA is TGTGCCAGCAGCCTCTCTCTAGCGGTCGGCACCGGGGAGCTGTTTTTT. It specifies CASSLSLAVGTGELFF.

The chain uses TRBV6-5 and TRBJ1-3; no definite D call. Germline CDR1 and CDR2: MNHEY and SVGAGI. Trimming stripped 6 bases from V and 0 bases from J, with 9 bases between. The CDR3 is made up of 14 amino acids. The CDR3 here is CASRTVSSGNTIYF. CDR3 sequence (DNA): TGTGCCAGCAGAACGGTTAGCTCTGGAAACACCATATATTTT.

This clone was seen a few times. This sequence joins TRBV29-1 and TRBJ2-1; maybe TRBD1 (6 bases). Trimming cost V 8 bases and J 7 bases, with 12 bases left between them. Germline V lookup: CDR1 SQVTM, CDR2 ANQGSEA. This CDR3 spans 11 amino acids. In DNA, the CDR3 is TGCAGCTTAGAACAGGGTAATGAGCAGTTCTTC. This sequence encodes CSLEQGNEQFF.

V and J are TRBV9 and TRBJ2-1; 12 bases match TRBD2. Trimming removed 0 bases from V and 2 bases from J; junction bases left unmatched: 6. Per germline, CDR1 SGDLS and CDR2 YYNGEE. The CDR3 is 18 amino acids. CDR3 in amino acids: CASSVAASGRVPYNEQFF. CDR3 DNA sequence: TGTGCCAGCAGCGTAGCGGCTAGCGGGAGGGTCCCCTACAATGAGCAGTTCTTC.